This T cell receptor beta chain derives from a study of shared clonotypes between healthy human individuals. Deletions cut 0 bases from V and 5 bases from J, with 9 bases between. This CDR3 is built from 14 residues. Germline values: CDR1 SGHRS, CDR2 YFSETQ. Every subset's genomic DNA went evenly onto several immunoSEQ plates. Libraries were prepared by immunoSEQ multiplex PCR; TCRdb keeps only in-frame clonotypes and omits some of them. The sample carries some 2.4 million clones, 80% to 95% recorded once. Sample: naive CD4+ T cells from PBMCs. Subset denoted: CD45RA+ positively selected. The origin of this receptor is a man aged 18 to 29 in good health. Some clones in this sample may be carry-over from other donors' samples. V usage is TRBV5-1 and J usage is TRBJ1-5; D perhaps matches TRBD1 (6 bases). The CDR3 region is CASSLAGADQPQHF. Written as DNA, the CDR3 is TGCGCCAGCAGCTTGGCGGGGGCAGATCAGCCCCAGCATTTT.